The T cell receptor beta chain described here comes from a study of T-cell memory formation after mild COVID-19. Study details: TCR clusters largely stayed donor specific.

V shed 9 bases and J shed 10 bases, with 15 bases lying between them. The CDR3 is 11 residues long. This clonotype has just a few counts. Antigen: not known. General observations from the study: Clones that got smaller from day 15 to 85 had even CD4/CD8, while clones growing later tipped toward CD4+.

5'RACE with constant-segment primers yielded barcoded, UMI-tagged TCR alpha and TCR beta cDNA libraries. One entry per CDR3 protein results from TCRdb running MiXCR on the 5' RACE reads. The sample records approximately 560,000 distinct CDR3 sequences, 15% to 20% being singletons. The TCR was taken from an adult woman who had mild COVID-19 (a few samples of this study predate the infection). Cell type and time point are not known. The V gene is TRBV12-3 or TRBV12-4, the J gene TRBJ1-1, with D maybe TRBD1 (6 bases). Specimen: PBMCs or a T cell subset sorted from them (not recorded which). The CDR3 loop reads CARTQGLTAFF. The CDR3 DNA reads TGTGCCAGAACTCAGGGGCTGACAGCTTTCTTT.